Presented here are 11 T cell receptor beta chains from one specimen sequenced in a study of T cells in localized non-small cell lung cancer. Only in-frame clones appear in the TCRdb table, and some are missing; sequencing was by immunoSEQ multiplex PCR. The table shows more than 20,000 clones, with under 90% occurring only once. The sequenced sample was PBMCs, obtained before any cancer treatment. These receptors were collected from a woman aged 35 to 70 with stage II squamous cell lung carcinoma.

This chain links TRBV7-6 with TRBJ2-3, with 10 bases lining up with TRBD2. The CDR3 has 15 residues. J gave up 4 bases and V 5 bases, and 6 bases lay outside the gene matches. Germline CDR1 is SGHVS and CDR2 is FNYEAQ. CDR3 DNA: TGTGCCAGCAGCCCGAGGACTAGCGGAGCAGATACGCAGTATTTT. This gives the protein CASSPRTSGADTQYF. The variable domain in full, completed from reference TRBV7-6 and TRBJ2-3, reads GAGVSQSPRYKVTKRGQDVALRCDPISGHVSLYWYRQALGQGPEFLTYFNYEAQQDKSGLPNDRFSAERPEGSISTLTIQRTEQRDSAMYRCASSPRTSGADTQYFGPGTRLTVL.

The CDR3 coding sequence is TGTGCCCGATCTACGGGGGGCGGGAGCGCGACAGATACGCAGTATTTT. Its protein is CARSTGGGSATDTQYF. The V and J genes are TRBV2 and TRBJ2-3; weak D call: TRBD2 (7 bases). Trimming removed 11 bases at V and 3 bases at J, with 24 bases between. The CDR3 runs 16 residues. Per the germline V gene, CDR1 is SNHLY and CDR2 is FYNNEI.

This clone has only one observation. CDR3 nucleotides: TGTGCCACCAGCAGAGGTGGCTTCCCGTTGCAGTTCTTC. Amino acids: CATSRGGFPLQFF. The genes are TRBV15 and TRBJ2-1; D unclear. Trimming removed 1 base at V and 12 bases at J, with 13 bases between. CDR1 and CDR2 (germline): LNHNV, YYDKDF (reference sequence). This CDR3 region has 13 residues.

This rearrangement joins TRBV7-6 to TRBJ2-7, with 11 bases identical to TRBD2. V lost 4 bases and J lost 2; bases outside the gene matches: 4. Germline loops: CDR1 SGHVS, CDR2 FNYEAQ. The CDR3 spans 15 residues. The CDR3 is CASSSDSGRAYEQYF. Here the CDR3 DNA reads TGTGCCAGCAGCTCCGATAGCGGGAGGGCCTACGAGCAGTACTTC.

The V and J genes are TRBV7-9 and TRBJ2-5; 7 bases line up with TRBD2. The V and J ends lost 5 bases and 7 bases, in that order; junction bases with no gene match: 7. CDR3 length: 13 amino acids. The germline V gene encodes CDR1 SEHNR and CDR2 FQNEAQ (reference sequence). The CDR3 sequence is CASSPRTSVTQYF. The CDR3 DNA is TGTGCCAGCAGCCCCCGAACTAGCGTGACCCAGTACTTC.

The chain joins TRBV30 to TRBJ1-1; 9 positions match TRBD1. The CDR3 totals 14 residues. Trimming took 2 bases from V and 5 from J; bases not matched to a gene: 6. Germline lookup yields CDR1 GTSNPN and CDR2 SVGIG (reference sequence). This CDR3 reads CAWSPQGAVTEAFF. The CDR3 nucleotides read TGTGCCTGGAGTCCACAGGGGGCAGTGACTGAAGCTTTCTTT.

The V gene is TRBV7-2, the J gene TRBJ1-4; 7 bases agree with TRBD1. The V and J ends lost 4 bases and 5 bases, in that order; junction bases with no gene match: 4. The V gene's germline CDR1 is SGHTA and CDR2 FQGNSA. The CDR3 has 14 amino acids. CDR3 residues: CASSSGQQNEKLFF. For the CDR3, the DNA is TGTGCCAGCAGCTCGGGACAGCAGAATGAAAAACTGTTTTTT.

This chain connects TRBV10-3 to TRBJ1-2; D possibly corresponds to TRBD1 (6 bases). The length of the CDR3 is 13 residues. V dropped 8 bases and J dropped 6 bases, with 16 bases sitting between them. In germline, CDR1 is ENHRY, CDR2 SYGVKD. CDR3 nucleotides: TGTGCCATCCAAGGGGGGGGGAAGGATGGCTACACCTTC. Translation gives CAIQGGGKDGYTF.

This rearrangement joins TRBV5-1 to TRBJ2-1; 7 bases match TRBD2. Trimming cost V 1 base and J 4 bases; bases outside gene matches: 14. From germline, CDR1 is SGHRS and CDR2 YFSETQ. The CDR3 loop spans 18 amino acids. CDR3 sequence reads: CASSLRAPSGEGYNEQFF. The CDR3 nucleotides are TGCGCCAGCAGCTTGCGGGCCCCTAGCGGAGAGGGTTACAATGAGCAGTTCTTC.

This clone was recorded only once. CDR3 in DNA: TGTGCCAGCAGCTTAGAGACAGGGTTCAATCAGCCCCAGCATTTT. Encoded protein: CASSLETGFNQPQHF. The genes are TRBV7-6 and TRBJ1-5; 7 bases fit TRBD1. The CDR3 extends over 15 amino acids. V lost 1 base, J lost 3 bases, and 3 bases stayed unmatched. Germline loops: CDR1 SGHVS, CDR2 FNYEAQ.

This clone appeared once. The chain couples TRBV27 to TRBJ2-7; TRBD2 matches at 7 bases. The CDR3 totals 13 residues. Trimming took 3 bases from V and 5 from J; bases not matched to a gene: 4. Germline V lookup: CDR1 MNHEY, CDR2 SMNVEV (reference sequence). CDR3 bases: TGTGCCAGCAGTTTTAGACTAGCCCACGAGCAGTACTTC. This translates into CASSFRLAHEQYF.